The rows below give T cell receptor beta chains drawn from one sample of a study of blood T cell repertoires in COVID-19. The table came from immunoSEQ multiplex PCR; TCRdb's copy has only in-frame clones and leaves some out. Of hundreds of thousands of clones in the sample, approximately 90% were seen once. The material sequenced was PBMCs or T cells enriched from blood (not recorded which). These receptors were taken from a woman between 18 and 29 years old with acute COVID-19. The CDR3 runs from the conserved cysteine through the conserved F or W. Fields, in order: clone size, J gene, D gene, V gene, CDR3 DNA, CDR3 protein. A D gene is named only where the DNA matches it firmly. Some rows mark clone size as missing; the rest say once, few, many or name a class of expanded clone.

clone size: -
J gene: TRBJ2-1
D gene: -
V gene: TRBV7-3
CDR3 DNA: TGTGCCAGCAGCCCACTAGCCGGTGAGCAGTTCTTC
CDR3 protein: CASSPLAGEQFF

clone size: -
J gene: TRBJ2-7
D gene: TRBD1
V gene: TRBV19
CDR3 DNA: TGTGCCAGTAGTATCGCGACAGGGGGCCGCCACGAGCAGTACTTC
CDR3 protein: CASSIATGGRHEQYF

clone size: -
J gene: TRBJ1-6
D gene: -
V gene: TRBV15
CDR3 DNA: TGTGCCACCAGCAGATTCGAGACAGCCTATTCACCCCTCCACTTT
CDR3 protein: CATSRFETAYSPLHF

clone size: -
J gene: TRBJ2-7
D gene: -
V gene: TRBV11-1
CDR3 DNA: TGTGCCAGCAGCTTAGGTCGCGGGCGCGCCTACGAGCAGTACTTC
CDR3 protein: CASSLGRGRAYEQYF

clone size: -
J gene: TRBJ1-1
D gene: -
V gene: TRBV6-5
CDR3 DNA: TGTGCCAGCAGTTACTCCGGGAAAATGAACACTGAAGCTTTCTTT
CDR3 protein: CASSYSGKMNTEAFF

clone size: -
J gene: TRBJ2-2
D gene: TRBD2
V gene: TRBV5-1
CDR3 DNA: TGCGCCAGCAGCTTGGACTCCGGGGGGGCCGGGGAGCTGTTTTTT
CDR3 protein: CASSLDSGGAGELFF

clone size: -
J gene: TRBJ1-5
D gene: -
V gene: TRBV18
CDR3 DNA: TGTGCCAGCTCCCCCGGACAGAATCAGCCCCAGCATTTT
CDR3 protein: CASSPGQNQPQHF

clone size: -
J gene: TRBJ1-5
D gene: -
V gene: TRBV15
CDR3 DNA: TGTGCCACCAGCTCCACTTGGCGAGGGTATCAGCCCCAGCATTTT
CDR3 protein: CATSSTWRGYQPQHF

clone size: once
J gene: TRBJ1-5
D gene: -
V gene: TRBV11-2
CDR3 DNA: TGTGCCAGCAGCTTAGGGTCAGGCAGTCAGCCCCAGCATTTT
CDR3 protein: CASSLGSGSQPQHF

clone size: -
J gene: TRBJ1-6
D gene: -
V gene: TRBV19
CDR3 DNA: TGTGCCAGTAGTATATATAGGGGGGGTTCACCCCTCCACTTT
CDR3 protein: CASSIYRGGSPLHF

clone size: -
J gene: TRBJ2-7
D gene: TRBD2
V gene: TRBV7-2
CDR3 DNA: TGTGCCAGCAGCTTACAGTCTAGCGGTTCCTACGAGCAGTACTTC
CDR3 protein: CASSLQSSGSYEQYF

clone size: -
J gene: TRBJ1-2
D gene: TRBD1
V gene: TRBV7-2
CDR3 DNA: TGTGCCAGCAGCCCCTCACAGGGGGTTGATGGCTACACCTTC
CDR3 protein: CASSPSQGVDGYTF

clone size: -
J gene: TRBJ2-7
D gene: TRBD1
V gene: TRBV13
CDR3 DNA: TGTGCCAGCAGCACGACAGGGGGAAAGAACGAGCAGTACTTC
CDR3 protein: CASSTTGGKNEQYF

clone size: -
J gene: TRBJ1-5
D gene: -
V gene: TRBV19
CDR3 DNA: TGTGCCAGTAGCCAGGGTCTGAATCAGCCCCAGCATTTT
CDR3 protein: CASSQGLNQPQHF

clone size: -
J gene: TRBJ1-5
D gene: TRBD1
V gene: TRBV10-1
CDR3 DNA: TGCGCCAGCAGTGCTCTCGCGGACAGGGGTGAATATAGCAATCAGCCCCAGCATTTT
CDR3 protein: CASSALADRGEYSNQPQHF

clone size: -
J gene: TRBJ1-3
D gene: -
V gene: TRBV28
CDR3 DNA: TGTGCCAGCAGTTCCGGACAGAACTATCCTGGAAACACCATATATTTT
CDR3 protein: CASSSGQNYPGNTIYF

clone size: few
J gene: TRBJ2-1
D gene: -
V gene: TRBV6-4
CDR3 DNA: TGTGCCAGCAGTGACACTGAATACAATGAGCAGTTCTTC
CDR3 protein: CASSDTEYNEQFF

clone size: once
J gene: TRBJ2-7
D gene: -
V gene: TRBV5-4
CDR3 DNA: TGTGCCAGCAGCTTGGTTCCGTCGGTTCGACCGAAACTATACGAGCAGTACTTC
CDR3 protein: CASSLVPSVRPKLYEQYF

clone size: -
J gene: TRBJ2-5
D gene: -
V gene: TRBV6-1
CDR3 DNA: TGTGCCAGCAGTGAATATGACGATAGGGGTGAGACCCAGTACTTC
CDR3 protein: CASSEYDDRGETQYF

clone size: -
J gene: TRBJ2-7
D gene: TRBD2
V gene: TRBV29-1
CDR3 DNA: TGCAGCGTTGAAATTTCCGCTAGCGGGGTTCTCGGGGAGCAGTACTTC
CDR3 protein: CSVEISASGVLGEQYF

clone size: once
J gene: TRBJ2-3
D gene: TRBD1
V gene: TRBV15
CDR3 DNA: TGTGCCACCAGCAGGGTCCGGCAGGGGGGCACAGATACGCAGTATTTT
CDR3 protein: CATSRVRQGGTDTQYF

clone size: -
J gene: TRBJ1-4
D gene: -
V gene: TRBV11-2
CDR3 DNA: TGTGCCAGCAGCGTAGGTAGCAACCCAACTAATGAAAAACTGTTTTTT
CDR3 protein: CASSVGSNPTNEKLFF

clone size: -
J gene: TRBJ2-4
D gene: TRBD2
V gene: TRBV4-1
CDR3 DNA: TGCGCCAGCAGCGTGCGGGGGGCCGGTTCTTTGGGTCAGTACTTC
CDR3 protein: CASSVRGAGSLGQYF

clone size: -
J gene: TRBJ2-7
D gene: -
V gene: TRBV15
CDR3 DNA: TGTGCCACCGGTCCCCTCGGGGACGAGCAGTACTTC
CDR3 protein: CATGPLGDEQYF

clone size: -
J gene: TRBJ1-5
D gene: -
V gene: TRBV12-3/TRBV12-4
CDR3 DNA: TGTGCCAGCCTTCGGGGGGGCAATCAGCCCCAGCATTTT
CDR3 protein: CASLRGGNQPQHF

clone size: -
J gene: TRBJ2-5
D gene: TRBD2
V gene: TRBV2
CDR3 DNA: TGTGCCAGTACTAGCGGGAGAGACGAGACCCAGTACTTC
CDR3 protein: CASTSGRDETQYF

clone size: -
J gene: TRBJ1-3
D gene: TRBD1
V gene: TRBV5-5
CDR3 DNA: TGTGCCAGCAGCTTCGGGACAGTCGCTGGAAACACCATATATTTT
CDR3 protein: CASSFGTVAGNTIYF

clone size: -
J gene: TRBJ2-7
D gene: -
V gene: TRBV19
CDR3 DNA: TGTGCCAGTAGTATAGACCCTCGACTAGAGGCGACCTACGAGCAGTACTTC
CDR3 protein: CASSIDPRLEATYEQYF

clone size: -
J gene: TRBJ2-1
D gene: TRBD2
V gene: TRBV2
CDR3 DNA: TGTGCCAGCAGTGACCCAGCGGGGGGTAATTCCAATGAGCAGTTCTTC
CDR3 protein: CASSDPAGGNSNEQFF

clone size: -
J gene: TRBJ2-7
D gene: -
V gene: TRBV27
CDR3 DNA: TGTGCCAGCCGCGAAGGGGTTTACGAGCAGTACTTC
CDR3 protein: CASREGVYEQYF

clone size: -
J gene: TRBJ1-6
D gene: -
V gene: TRBV3-1/TRBV3-2
CDR3 DNA: TGTGCCAGCAGCCAAGTGATACAGGTTAATTCACCCCTCCACTTT
CDR3 protein: CASSQVIQVNSPLHF

clone size: -
J gene: TRBJ2-1
D gene: -
V gene: TRBV6-4
CDR3 DNA: TGTGCCGCCCCGAGTTTTAGGGACAACGACAATGAGCAGTTCTTC
CDR3 protein: CAAPSFRDNDNEQFF

clone size: -
J gene: TRBJ1-1
D gene: -
V gene: TRBV9
CDR3 DNA: TGTGCCAGCAGCGAGGGTGAGGGTCGCACTGAAGCTTTCTTT
CDR3 protein: CASSEGEGRTEAFF

clone size: few
J gene: TRBJ1-2
D gene: -
V gene: TRBV5-1
CDR3 DNA: TGCGCCAGCAGCTTGGAGGGGATCTTTGAGGGCTACACCTTC
CDR3 protein: CASSLEGIFEGYTF

clone size: -
J gene: TRBJ1-1
D gene: -
V gene: TRBV2
CDR3 DNA: TGTGCCAGCAGTTACAGGGTGGAGTACACTGAAGCTTTCTTT
CDR3 protein: CASSYRVEYTEAFF

clone size: -
J gene: TRBJ1-6
D gene: -
V gene: TRBV9
CDR3 DNA: TGTGCCAGCAGCGTAGATGGGAGAGAGGATTCACCCCTCCACTTT
CDR3 protein: CASSVDGREDSPLHF

clone size: -
J gene: TRBJ2-1
D gene: TRBD1
V gene: TRBV29-1
CDR3 DNA: TGCAGCGCGTCAACCGGGACAGGGGGCGTCAATGAGCAGTTCTTC
CDR3 protein: CSASTGTGGVNEQFF

clone size: -
J gene: TRBJ2-1
D gene: -
V gene: TRBV7-2
CDR3 DNA: TGTGCCAGCAGCTCCTTATCGCGACTAGTGAACAATGAGCAGTTCTTC
CDR3 protein: CASSSLSRLVNNEQFF

clone size: -
J gene: TRBJ2-7
D gene: -
V gene: TRBV7-9
CDR3 DNA: TGTGCCAGCAGCCTCAGGGGCGCTCGAAATGACGAGCAGTACTTC
CDR3 protein: CASSLRGARNDEQYF

clone size: few
J gene: TRBJ2-7
D gene: -
V gene: TRBV11-1
CDR3 DNA: TGTGCCAGCAGCTTAGCGCGAGGAGGGGGCGGCGAGCAGTACTTC
CDR3 protein: CASSLARGGGGEQYF

clone size: -
J gene: TRBJ2-7
D gene: -
V gene: TRBV4-2
CDR3 DNA: TGTGCCAGCAGCCAAGCTCCTAGCGAGCAGTACTTC
CDR3 protein: CASSQAPSEQYF

clone size: -
J gene: TRBJ1-3
D gene: -
V gene: TRBV5-1
CDR3 DNA: TGCGCCAGCAGCTTGGTAGGGGCGGGAAACACCATATATTTT
CDR3 protein: CASSLVGAGNTIYF

clone size: -
J gene: TRBJ1-1
D gene: -
V gene: TRBV18
CDR3 DNA: TGTGCCAGCTCACCAGGCATTGAGAACACTGAAGCTTTCTTT
CDR3 protein: CASSPGIENTEAFF

clone size: -
J gene: TRBJ1-3
D gene: TRBD1
V gene: TRBV3-1/TRBV3-2
CDR3 DNA: TGTGCCAGCAGCCAGAGGGGGCGAGACACCATATATTTT
CDR3 protein: CASSQRGRDTIYF

clone size: once
J gene: TRBJ2-7
D gene: TRBD1
V gene: TRBV27
CDR3 DNA: TGTGCCAGGACCACCGGGACAGGGTTCCACGAGCAGTACTTC
CDR3 protein: CARTTGTGFHEQYF

clone size: -
J gene: TRBJ1-1
D gene: -
V gene: TRBV5-5
CDR3 DNA: TGTGCCAGCAGCTTACCAGGGGAGGGAACTGAAGCTTTCTTT
CDR3 protein: CASSLPGEGTEAFF

clone size: -
J gene: TRBJ2-2
D gene: TRBD2
V gene: TRBV10-3
CDR3 DNA: TGTGCCATCAGTAACCGGTCTAGCGGGAGGGTTTCGACCGGGGAGCTGTTTTTT
CDR3 protein: CAISNRSSGRVSTGELFF

clone size: -
J gene: TRBJ2-7
D gene: -
V gene: TRBV18
CDR3 DNA: TGTGCCAGCTCACCAACGGACAGATCCTACGAGCAGTACTTC
CDR3 protein: CASSPTDRSYEQYF

clone size: -
J gene: TRBJ1-2
D gene: -
V gene: TRBV29-1
CDR3 DNA: TGCAGCGTCTGGGGGGGAAACTATGGCTACACCTTC
CDR3 protein: CSVWGGNYGYTF

clone size: once
J gene: TRBJ2-1
D gene: TRBD2
V gene: TRBV9
CDR3 DNA: TGTGCCAGCAGCGTAGCGGCTAGCGGGAGGCTTAATCATGAGCAGTTCTTC
CDR3 protein: CASSVAASGRLNHEQFF

clone size: -
J gene: TRBJ2-7
D gene: -
V gene: TRBV5-1
CDR3 DNA: TGCGCCAGCAGCTCGAGCTACGAGCAGTACTTC
CDR3 protein: CASSSSYEQYF

clone size: -
J gene: TRBJ2-1
D gene: TRBD2
V gene: TRBV4-1
CDR3 DNA: TGCGCCAGCAGCCAAGATCGGGGACTAGCGTTCCAGGAGCAGTTCTTC
CDR3 protein: CASSQDRGLAFQEQFF

clone size: -
J gene: TRBJ1-4
D gene: -
V gene: TRBV2
CDR3 DNA: TGTGCCAGCGGATCCGGATACCCAGGTGAAAAACTGTTTTTT
CDR3 protein: CASGSGYPGEKLFF

clone size: -
J gene: TRBJ2-5
D gene: -
V gene: TRBV7-3
CDR3 DNA: TGTGCCAGCAACTTATCTCGATCAGGGGCAAAAGAGACCCAGTACTTC
CDR3 protein: CASNLSRSGAKETQYF

clone size: -
J gene: TRBJ1-6
D gene: TRBD1
V gene: TRBV19
CDR3 DNA: TGTGCCAGTAGTACAGGGGGCTCACCCCTCCACTTT
CDR3 protein: CASSTGGSPLHF